The TCR beta chain described here comes from a study of T cell repertoires in cytomegalovirus infection. Comment on this clonotype: Its matching antigen is unknown.

Germline lookup yields CDR1 LNHDA and CDR2 SQIVND (reference sequence). The CDR3 contains 16 residues. The J segment lost 8 bases and the V segment lost 5 bases, leaving 10 bases of the junction unmatched. TCRdb passed the reads through MiXCR, listing each CDR3 protein once. The sample lists some 900,000 distinct CDR3 sequences; over 25% were seen once. This clonotype was obtained from a human donor in good health (CMV status not recorded). Some clones in this sample may be carry-over from other donors' samples. The chain combines TRBV19 with TRBJ2-2; 11 nucleotides line up with TRBD1. The source was cultured CD8+ T cells from PBMCs, collected from culture after CMV antigen stimulation. CDR3 protein: CASSSWDRGGSGELFF. The CDR3 DNA sequence: TGTGCCAGTAGTTCCTGGGACAGGGGGGGGTCGGGGGAGCTGTTTTTT.